The present entry profiles one T cell receptor (beta chain) with its context. The data belong to a study of T cell changes during pregnancy in multiple sclerosis. Profiled with immunoSEQ multiplex PCR; TCRdb holds only in-frame clones, not every one. The sample contains roughly 55,000 clones, about 90% of which appear only once. The germline V and J ends were trimmed by 0 bases and 4 bases, with 11 bases remaining between them. There are 15 residues in the CDR3. Germline CDR1 reads LGHNA; CDR2 reads YSLEER. The sequenced sample was CD4+ T cells from peripheral blood mononuclear cells, obtained after pregnancy. The chain couples TRBV4-3 to TRBJ2-3; the D is unclear. The origin of this receptor is a female donor in good health, enrolled as a control in a pregnancy study. The CDR3 DNA reads as TGCGCCAGCAGCCAAGAGAGGCGTCTCTCAGATACGCAGTATTTT. It encodes CASSQERRLSDTQYF.